Below are 22 T cell receptor beta chains sequenced from a single sample in a study of neurological immune-mediated disorders. TCRdb re-derived calls from the 5' RACE reads in MiXCR, one entry per CDR3 protein. The profile covers 90,000 to 100,000 distinct CDR3 sequences, with roughly 4% appearing a single time and around 6% taken by the ten largest. Sequencing was carried out using PBMCs. The receptor source for this set is a woman in her late teens or twenties with multiple sclerosis.

The sample holds many counts of this clonotype. The chain combines TRBV5-6 with TRBJ2-2; D possibly corresponds to TRBD1 (6 bases). This CDR3 has 16 residues. Trimming cost V 4 bases and J 4 bases, with 17 bases left between them. From germline, CDR1 is SGHDT and CDR2 YYEEEE. In DNA form, the CDR3 reads TGTGCCAGCAGCAACGACGGGACACGGATCACCGGGGAGCTGTTTTTT. Its protein is CASSNDGTRITGELFF.

This clonotype was picked up many times. Here the CDR3 reads CATETGEVWSNQPQHF. The DNA for the CDR3 is TGTGCCACTGAGACAGGGGAGGTGTGGAGCAATCAGCCCCAGCATTTT. V gene TRBV10-3 combines with J gene TRBJ1-5; 8 positions match TRBD1. The length of the CDR3 is 16 residues. Trimming at V came to 10 bases and at J to 1 base, leaving 12 bases not matched to a gene. The germline V gene encodes CDR1 ENHRY and CDR2 SYGVKD.

There are many counts of this clonotype. The rearrangement links TRBV25-1 to TRBJ1-2; D is uncertain. Trimming left V 8 bases short and J 0 bases short, with 4 bases between. The CDR3 has 11 amino acids. CDR1 and CDR2 (germline): MGHDK, SYGVNS. CDR3 DNA sequence: TGTGCCAGCGGAACTAACTATGGCTACACCTTC. Residues: CASGTNYGYTF.

This clonotype was recorded at least ten times. The V call is TRBV5-1, the J call TRBJ2-1; D may be TRBD1 (5 bases). Germline lookup yields CDR1 SGHRS and CDR2 YFSETQ. Trimming stripped 6 bases from V and 1 base from J, with 17 bases between. The CDR3 runs 16 residues. Here the CDR3 reads CASTYSGILSYNEQFF. The CDR3 DNA reads as TGCGCCAGCACCTACTCAGGGATACTGTCCTACAATGAGCAGTTCTTC.

With respect to this clonotype: Being one base from a much bigger clone, this may be a read error. The chain couples TRBV28 to TRBJ2-1; D is undetermined. The CDR3 loop spans 12 amino acids. The germline V gene encodes CDR1 MDHEN and CDR2 SYDVKM. As DNA, the CDR3 is TGTGACAGCGTCAACCGATACAATGAGCAGTTCTTC. Translation gives CDSVNRYNEQFF.

This clonotype was found many times. This chain links TRBV12-3 or TRBV12-4 with TRBJ1-5; 8 nucleotides line up with TRBD1. V shed 5 bases and J 8 bases; nucleotides not matched to a gene: 11. The CDR3 covers 15 residues. This CDR3 reads CASSAQRQGLEPQHF. The CDR3 DNA reads as TGTGCCAGCAGTGCACAGAGACAGGGGTTGGAGCCCCAGCATTTT.

This clonotype was found many times. V gene TRBV6-2 or TRBV6-3 combines with J gene TRBJ1-6, with no clear D. The CDR3 runs 14 residues. Germline CDR1 reads MNHEY; CDR2 reads SVGEGT. With 0 bases removed from V and 6 bases from J, the gap between germline ends came to 6 bases. This CDR3 reads CASSYSMPNSPLHF. The CDR3 bases are TGTGCCAGCAGTTACTCGATGCCTAATTCACCCCTCCACTTT.

This clonotype has ten or more counts. The CDR3, as DNA: TGCAGCGTTGGAAGACAGGGATACGAGCAGTACTTC. It codes for CSVGRQGYEQYF. V gene TRBV29-1 combines with J gene TRBJ2-7, with 7 bases aligning to TRBD1. The germline V gene encodes CDR1 SQVTM and CDR2 ANQGSEA. This CDR3 has 12 amino acids. The trim removed 4 bases at V and 4 bases at J, leaving 4 bases unmatched.

This CDR3 reads CASSEAGTTLAKNIQYF. CDR3 nucleotide sequence: TGTGCCAGCAGTGAGGCGGGGACAACCCTAGCCAAAAACATTCAGTACTTC. The V gene is TRBV25-1, the J gene TRBJ2-4; possibly TRBD1 or TRBD2 for D (6 bases each). The germline V gene has CDR1 MGHDK and CDR2 SYGVNS. This CDR3 region has 17 residues. V was cut by 3 bases and J by 0 bases, with 15 bases left in between. Filled out from reference TRBV25-1 and TRBJ2-4, the complete variable domain reads EADIYQTPRYLVIGTGKKITLECSQTMGHDKMYWYQQDPGMELHLIHYSYGVNSTEKGDLSSESTVSRIRTEHFPLTLESARPSHTSQYLCASSEAGTTLAKNIQYFGAGTRLSVL.

Many counts were recorded for this clonotype. The CDR3: CASSPTPDGLNTEAFF. In DNA form, the CDR3 reads TGTGCCAGCAGCCCAACCCCTGACGGATTGAACACTGAAGCTTTCTTT. The V and J genes are TRBV9 and TRBJ1-1; no clear D. Germline V lookup: CDR1 SGDLS, CDR2 YYNGEE. V lost 4 bases and J lost 0, with 16 bases in between. This CDR3 comprises 16 residues.

This clonotype was seen ten or more times. The V call is TRBV3-1, the J call TRBJ1-6, with no clear D. CDR3 size: 15 residues. V shed 1 base and J shed 0 bases, with 4 bases lying between them. Germline lookup yields CDR1 LGHDT and CDR2 YNNKEL (reference sequence). CDR3 bases: TGTGCCAGCAGCCAAGGAAGCTCCTATAATTCACCCCTCCACTTT. Translating gives CASSQGSSYNSPLHF.

This clonotype was seen many times. This chain connects TRBV6-5 to TRBJ2-7; TRBD1 aligns across 8 bases. V trimming: 0 bases; J trimming: 6 bases; junction bases outside the gene matches: 4. The CDR3 length is 14 residues. Per germline, CDR1 MNHEY and CDR2 SVGAGI. The chain's CDR3 is CASSYSSRGREQYF. The CDR3 coding sequence is TGTGCCAGCAGTTACTCAAGCAGGGGGCGCGAGCAGTACTTC.

Many counts were recorded for this clonotype. V usage is TRBV5-1 and J usage is TRBJ2-1, with 8 bases lining up with TRBD2. Germline lookup yields CDR1 SGHRS and CDR2 YFSETQ. The V gene end was trimmed by 0 bases and the J gene end by 6 bases; junction bases not matched to a gene: 8. The CDR3 has 16 amino acids. CDR3 DNA sequence: TGCGCCAGCAGCTTGGTGCCGGGAGGGCCGGGCAATGAGCAGTTCTTC. Residues: CASSLVPGGPGNEQFF.

This clonotype was counted ten times or more. The chain employs TRBV20-1 and TRBJ2-5; D ambiguous. The V end lost 1 base, the J end lost 3 bases, and 3 bases lay between the germline ends. The V gene's germline CDR1 is DFQATT and CDR2 SNEGSKA (reference sequence). The CDR3 has 11 amino acids. This CDR3 is CSARGEETQYF. CDR3 DNA sequence: TGCAGTGCTAGAGGCGAAGAGACCCAGTACTTC.

This clonotype was detected many times. This chain uses TRBV6-5 with TRBJ2-5, with 13 nucleotides matching TRBD2. CDR3 length: 16 amino acids. Germline CDR1 MNHEY, CDR2 SVGAGI. With V trimmed by 6 bases and J by 5 bases, 9 bases remained unmatched. DNA for the CDR3: TGTGCCAGCAGATATGGACTAGCGGGGGCGGGGGAGACCCAGTACTTC. Its translation is CASRYGLAGAGETQYF.

This clonotype was seen at least ten times. The chain uses TRBV5-6 and TRBJ2-7, with D possibly matching TRBD1 (5 bases). The V gene lost 1 base and the J gene lost 2 bases, with 7 bases spanning the gap. CDR3 length: 13 amino acids. Germline lookup yields CDR1 SGHDT and CDR2 YYEEEE. CDR3 region: CASSLMTAYEQYF. CDR3 DNA: TGTGCCAGCAGCTTGATGACAGCCTACGAGCAGTACTTC.

Concerning this clonotype itself: A read error may explain this, as a much larger clone is one base away. The chain is built from TRBV12-3 or TRBV12-4 and TRBJ1-5, with no clear D. V lost 5 bases to trimming and J lost 1 base, with 12 bases between them. This CDR3 contains 15 residues. The CDR3 region has the DNA TGTGCCAGCAGTCATCGGACGGAAAGCAATCAGCCCCAGCATTTT. Protein product: CASSHRTESNQPQHF.

The table lists this clonotype with a few counts. CDR3 sequence reads: CASNTDPGQSNTEAFF. CDR3 bases: TGTGCCAGCAATACCGACCCGGGACAGTCGAACACTGAAGCTTTCTTT. This chain connects TRBV6-6 to TRBJ1-1; 7 nucleotides line up with TRBD1. The V gene end was trimmed by 7 bases and the J gene end by 1 base; junction bases not matched to a gene: 12. The germline CDR1 and CDR2 sequences are MNHNY and SVGAGI (reference sequence). The CDR3 totals 16 residues.

Many counts were recorded for this clonotype. The chain employs TRBV28 and TRBJ2-1; the match to TRBD2 covers 10 bases. After removal of 7 bases from V and 3 bases from J, the junction contained 12 bases not matched to a gene. This CDR3 has 17 residues. CDR1 is MDHEN and CDR2 is SYDVKM in the germline V gene. The CDR3 region is CASIGLAGVGVYNEQFF. CDR3 coding DNA: TGTGCCAGCATTGGGCTAGCGGGAGTAGGGGTCTACAATGAGCAGTTCTTC.

This clonotype was detected ten times or more. J is TRBJ1-5 and V is TRBV5-6; possibly TRBD1 for D (5 bases). Germline V gene sequence: CDR1 SGHDT, CDR2 YYEEEE. The CDR3 contains 15 residues. Trimming left V 3 bases short and J 0 bases short, with 10 bases between. CDR3 sequence (DNA): TGTGCCAGCAGCTACGGGGGGATTAGCAATCAGCCCCAGCATTTT. This translates into CASSYGGISNQPQHF.

This clonotype was counted at least ten times. The DNA of the CDR3 is TGCAGTGCTAGCTCGGGTTTCGAGACCCAGTACTTC. This gives the protein CSASSGFETQYF. The chain links TRBV20-1 to TRBJ2-5, with D hard to call. CDR1 is DFQATT, CDR2 SNEGSKA, per germline (reference sequence). The CDR3 spans 12 residues. With 3 bases removed from V and 5 bases from J, the gap between germline ends came to 10 bases.

This clonotype was observed at least ten times. The rearrangement links TRBV5-1 to TRBJ1-4; the match to TRBD1 covers 10 bases. CDR3 length: 15 residues. Germline CDR1 is SGHRS and CDR2 is YFSETQ. The ends lost 4 bases at V and 0 bases at J; junction bases unmatched: 0. CDR3 region: CASSGQGATNEKLFF. In DNA form, the CDR3 reads TGCGCCAGCAGCGGACAGGGGGCAACTAATGAAAAACTGTTTTTT.